Shown below are 26 T cell receptor beta chains from a single sample sequenced in a study of T cell responses to AZD1222 COVID-19 vaccine. Measured with immunoSEQ multiplex PCR; TCRdb has only the in-frame clones, and not every one. The table records about 140,000 clones, just under 95% of them present only once. Sequenced material: peripheral blood, taken after recovery from COVID-19. These receptors were obtained from an adult who had recovered from COVID-19.

The rearrangement joins TRBV5-1 to TRBJ2-5; D possibly corresponds to TRBD1 (6 bases). CDR3 length: 16 amino acids. Germline loops: CDR1 SGHRS, CDR2 YFSETQ. Trimming removed 3 bases at V and 5 bases at J, with 20 bases between. Written as DNA, the CDR3 is TGCGCCAGCAGCTCGGCCTTACAGGGTCTGCAGGAGACCCAGTACTTC. Amino acids: CASSSALQGLQETQYF.

The CDR3 nucleotides read TGCGCCAGCAGCCCGTGGACTAGCGGGTCTCAAGAGACCCAGTACTTC. Protein sequence: CASSPWTSGSQETQYF. V is TRBV5-1 and J is TRBJ2-5, with 11 bases aligning to TRBD2. CDR3 length equals 16 residues. Germline CDR1 reads SGHRS; CDR2 reads YFSETQ. Unmatched junction bases numbered 7, after V lost 4 bases and J lost 2 bases.

This sequence joins TRBV4-1 and TRBJ2-1, with D tentatively TRBD2 (6 bases). Trimming took off 5 bases at V and 0 bases at J, with 11 bases between the two ends. Germline V gene data show CDR1 as MGHRA and CDR2 as YSYEKL. The length of the CDR3 is 15 residues. The CDR3 reads CASSAGRSSYNEQFF. CDR3 bases: TGCGCCAGCAGCGCGGGACGGAGCTCCTACAATGAGCAGTTCTTC.

This chain links TRBV19 with TRBJ1-1; D unclear. Germline V gives CDR1 LNHDA, CDR2 SQIVND (reference sequence). The length of the CDR3 is 13 residues. V shed 2 bases and J shed 2 bases, with 6 bases lying between them. This CDR3 is CASSITINTEAFF. The CDR3 region has the DNA TGTGCCAGTAGTATAACCATAAACACTGAAGCTTTCTTT. The entire variable domain, with the rest obtained from reference TRBV19 and TRBJ1-1, is as follows: DGGITQSPKYLFRKEGQNVTLSCEQNLNHDAMYWYRQDPGQGLRLIYYSQIVNDFQKGDIAEGYSVSREKKESFPLTVTSAQKNPTAFYLCASSITINTEAFFGQGTRLTVV.

The chain couples TRBV5-5 to TRBJ1-2, with TRBD1 matching 9 bases. The V gene's germline CDR1 is SGHKS and CDR2 YYEKEE (reference sequence). The CDR3 covers 15 residues. J lost 4 bases, V lost 3 bases, and 7 bases had no gene match. CDR3 sequence reads: CASSWTGVITYGYTF. The CDR3 nucleotides are TGTGCCAGCAGCTGGACAGGGGTCATTACCTATGGCTACACCTTC.

The rearrangement joins TRBV7-2 to TRBJ1-5; D might be TRBD1 (5 bases). This CDR3 has 14 residues. Between the trimmed V and J ends, which lost 3 bases and 4 bases, there was a span of 10 bases. Germline V CDR1 and CDR2: SGHTA, FQGNSA. The CDR3 loop reads CASSFTEGNQPQHF. The CDR3 bases are TGTGCCAGCAGCTTCACAGAGGGGAATCAGCCCCAGCATTTT.

V is TRBV6-6 and J is TRBJ2-6, with D perhaps TRBD1 (6 bases). The germline gives CDR1 MNHNY, CDR2 SVGAGI (reference sequence). The CDR3 spans 20 residues. Trimming left V 5 bases short and J 1 base short, with 24 bases between. The CDR3 DNA sequence: TGTGCCAGCAGTCAGAGGGGTTCCGTTCAGGGGAATTCTGGGGCCAACGTCCTGACTTTC. Its translation is CASSQRGSVQGNSGANVLTF.

The V and J genes are TRBV5-1 and TRBJ1-1; 7 bases match TRBD1. CDR3 length equals 13 residues. CDR1 and CDR2 from the germline V gene are SGHRS and YFSETQ. Losses at the gene ends were 3 bases for V and 6 bases for J; bases not matched to a gene: 5. The chain's CDR3 is CASSSVTGAEAFF. For the CDR3, the DNA is TGCGCCAGCAGCTCGGTTACAGGGGCTGAAGCTTTCTTT.

The chain joins TRBV24-1 to TRBJ2-3; 8 bases are shared with TRBD2. The germline V gene encodes CDR1 KGHDR and CDR2 SFDVKD. V trimming: 1 base; J trimming: 5 bases; junction bases outside the gene matches: 13. The CDR3 consists of 18 residues. CDR3 region: CATSDLRGGGDAGDTQYF. As DNA, the CDR3 is TGTGCCACCAGTGATTTACGGGGGGGCGGCGATGCTGGAGATACGCAGTATTTT.

The V gene is TRBV7-2, the J gene TRBJ2-1; TRBD2 aligns across 16 bases. The V and J ends lost 5 bases and 4 bases, in that order; junction bases with no gene match: 11. Germline-derived CDR1 and CDR2 are SGHTA and FQGNSA. The CDR3 covers 19 residues. The CDR3 region has the DNA TGTGCCAGCAGCCATCCCGGTATGGGACTAGCGGGAGGGTACAATGAGCAGTTCTTC. The encoded protein is CASSHPGMGLAGGYNEQFF.

This chain joins TRBV5-1 and TRBJ2-1, with 11 bases matching TRBD2. Germline assignment: CDR1 SGHRS and CDR2 YFSETQ. V lost 0 bases to trimming and J lost 6 bases; unmatched junction nucleotides: 2. The CDR3 contains 15 residues. CDR3 in amino acids: CASSLGLAGSNEQFF. The CDR3 DNA sequence: TGCGCCAGCAGCTTGGGACTAGCGGGAAGCAATGAGCAGTTCTTC.

About this clone itself: This sample also contains other DNA sequences that code for the same CDR3. This chain connects TRBV18 to TRBJ1-1; 7 bases agree with TRBD1. In germline, CDR1 is KGHSH, CDR2 LQKENI. With 1 base clipped from V and 0 bases from J, the junction kept 2 bases outside the gene matches. This CDR3 has 15 residues. The CDR3: CASSPRTGVNTEAFF. Written as DNA, the CDR3 is TGTGCCAGCTCACCACGTACAGGGGTGAACACTGAAGCTTTCTTT. Full variable domain (remainder filled in from reference TRBV18 and TRBJ1-1): NAGVMQNPRHLVRRRGQEARLRCSPMKGHSHVYWYRQLPEEGLKFMVYLQKENIIDESGMPKERFSAEFPKEGPSILRIQQVVRGDSAAYFCASSPRTGVNTEAFFGQGTRLTVV.

The chain uses TRBV27 and TRBJ2-7; D ambiguous. The length of the CDR3 is 13 residues. V was shortened by 6 bases and J by 6 bases, with 15 bases between the two germline ends. Germline V gives CDR1 MNHEY, CDR2 SMNVEV (reference sequence). The CDR3 bases are TGTGCCAGCAGAAGGCAGGTAACGAGCGAGCAGTACTTC. Translated, it gives CASRRQVTSEQYF.

V gene TRBV9 combines with J gene TRBJ1-2; D gene ambiguous. From germline, CDR1 is SGDLS and CDR2 YYNGEE. The V end was cut by 3 bases, the J end by 5 bases, with 8 bases between. The CDR3 is made up of 12 amino acids. The CDR3 protein is CASSGEGYGYTF. The CDR3 bases are TGTGCCAGCAGCGGTGAGGGATATGGCTACACCTTC.

This rearrangement joins TRBV9 to TRBJ2-1, with 8 bases identical to TRBD2. Germline V lookup: CDR1 SGDLS, CDR2 YYNGEE. The J segment lost 6 bases and the V segment lost 8 bases, leaving 7 bases of the junction unmatched. The CDR3 extends over 13 amino acids. CDR3 nucleotide sequence: TGTGCCAGTCAGCGGGAGCTGTTCAATGAGCAGTTCTTC. Translation gives CASQRELFNEQFF.

The chain carries TRBV18 and TRBJ2-1, with D possibly TRBD2 on 5 matching bases. Deletions cut 4 bases from V and 4 bases from J, with 17 bases between. This CDR3 contains 16 residues. Germline V gene lookup returns CDR1 KGHSH and CDR2 LQKENI. CDR3 nucleotide sequence: TGTGCCAGCTCACGCCTGCGCGGGCCCACGTACAATGAGCAGTTCTTC. Translating gives CASSRLRGPTYNEQFF.

The genes are TRBV5-4 and TRBJ2-7; TRBD2 aligns across 13 bases. The CDR3 loop spans 15 amino acids. Germline CDR1 is SGHNT and CDR2 is YYREEE (reference sequence). V trimming: 4 bases; J trimming: 5 bases; junction bases outside the gene matches: 6. The CDR3 nucleotides read TGTGCCAGCAGCCTCCGGACTAGCGGGAGCAACGAGCAGTACTTC. Protein sequence: CASSLRTSGSNEQYF. The full variable domain, with the rest looked up from reference TRBV5-4 and TRBJ2-7, is ETGVTQSPTHLIKTRGQQVTLRCSSQSGHNTVSWYQQALGQGPQFIFQYYREEENGRGNFPPRFSGLQFPNYSSELNVNALELDDSALYLCASSLRTSGSNEQYFGPGTRLTVT.

The chain recombines TRBV6-2 or TRBV6-3 with TRBJ2-1; possibly TRBD1 or TRBD2 for D (5 bases each). The length of the CDR3 is 15 residues. In germline, CDR1 is MNHEY, CDR2 SVGEGT. Trimming left V 6 bases short and J 7 bases short, with 19 bases between. CDR3 sequence: CASSRWGPIGNEQFF. The CDR3 bases are TGTGCCAGCAGCAGGTGGGGACCTATCGGGAATGAGCAGTTCTTC.

This clone appeared a few times. This chain links TRBV19 with TRBJ1-5; D remains unclear. V was clipped by 6 bases and J by 2 bases, with 11 bases between them. CDR1 is LNHDA and CDR2 is SQIVND in the germline V gene (reference sequence). CDR3 length: 14 residues. The CDR3 protein is CASRQVVGNQPQHF. The CDR3 coding sequence is TGTGCCAGTAGGCAGGTTGTGGGCAATCAGCCCCAGCATTTT.

The genes are TRBV7-9 and TRBJ1-1, with D perhaps matching TRBD1 (5 bases). Trimming took 2 bases from V and 1 from J, leaving 8 bases between them. CDR3 length: 14 amino acids. Germline CDR1 SEHNR, CDR2 FQNEAQ (reference sequence). The CDR3 is CASSLRQGNTEAFF. The CDR3 DNA follows: TGTGCCAGCAGCTTACGTCAGGGGAACACTGAAGCTTTCTTT.

The count of this clone is one. The V and J genes are TRBV5-1 and TRBJ1-1; D is unclear. Germline CDR1 SGHRS, CDR2 YFSETQ. CDR3 size: 14 residues. V was shortened by 3 bases and J by 1 base, with 10 bases between the two germline ends. CDR3 sequence: CASSSRLGNTEAFF. In DNA, the CDR3 is TGCGCCAGCAGCTCCCGGTTGGGGAACACTGAAGCTTTCTTT.

This clone was picked up one time. The CDR3 bases are TGCAGCGTGGGGGGCCTCAATGAGCAGTTCTTC. The encoded protein is CSVGGLNEQFF. The chain couples TRBV29-1 to TRBJ2-1; D is tentatively TRBD1 or TRBD2 (6 bases each). The CDR3 has 11 amino acids. Germline CDR1 is SQVTM and CDR2 is ANQGSEA. Deletions cut 6 bases from V and 6 bases from J, with 9 bases between.

V and J are TRBV9 and TRBJ2-7; the match to TRBD2 covers 11 bases. Germline values: CDR1 SGDLS, CDR2 YYNGEE. This CDR3 region has 14 residues. The V and J ends lost 4 bases and 4 bases, in that order; junction bases with no gene match: 4. The chain's CDR3 is CASSPSGRSYEQYF. Here the CDR3 DNA reads TGTGCCAGCAGCCCTAGCGGGAGGTCTTACGAGCAGTACTTC.

The rearrangement uses TRBV30 and TRBJ1-1; D perhaps matches TRBD1 (6 bases). The CDR3 runs to 15 residues. The V end lost 0 bases, the J end lost 4 bases, and 15 bases lay between the germline ends. Germline lookup yields CDR1 GTSNPN and CDR2 SVGIG (reference sequence). CDR3 coding DNA: TGTGCCTGGAGTGTAACAGGGTCCTCCCCCACTGAAGCTTTCTTT. It yields the protein CAWSVTGSSPTEAFF.

The V and J genes are TRBV27 and TRBJ2-1; 7 nucleotides agree with TRBD1. V shed 5 bases and J 8 bases; nucleotides not matched to a gene: 6. Germline assignment: CDR1 MNHEY and CDR2 SMNVEV (reference sequence). This CDR3 is 13 amino acids long. Here the CDR3 DNA reads TGTGCCAGCAGTCCAACAGGGGCCGATGAGCAGTTCTTC. Protein product: CASSPTGADEQFF.

The chain carries TRBV27 and TRBJ1-5; D not resolved. This CDR3 comprises 17 residues. V lost 0 bases and J lost 2, with 14 bases in between. Germline assignment: CDR1 MNHEY and CDR2 SMNVEV (reference sequence). This CDR3 is CASSLSPFTGGNQPQHF. CDR3 DNA sequence: TGTGCCAGCAGTTTATCGCCTTTTACGGGCGGCAATCAGCCCCAGCATTTT.